This T cell receptor beta chain was captured by sequencing in a study of CD8 T cells in ankylosing spondylitis (dated by TCRdb to 2016 to 2017). About the investigation overall: T cell receptor beta repertoires were profiled in healthy donors and ankylosing spondylitis patients so that disease-linked TCR variants could be found. The full study cohort was made up of under 30 ankylosing spondylitis patients and 108 healthy donors. Peripheral blood was sampled, and synovial fluid was additionally collected from ankylosing spondylitis patients.

Comments on this clonotype: Its antigen target is currently unknown. No clone much larger than this one lies a single base away; base qualities are absent.

The listed sequencing device is Illumina HiSeq 2500. TCR beta libraries were prepared by quantitative 5'-RACE with molecular barcodes. Under the source paper's analysis protocol: A new computational method based on a probabilistic model of VDJ rearrangement was used to identify disease-linked TCR variants. Using fastp at Q25 and MiXCR, TCRdb reprocessed the public reads and kept productive beta chains. Every distinct CDR3 protein forms one entry, paired with its most common genes and DNA. TCRdb's processing, not the study's, gives the V and J calls here. For this sample the table gives about 390,000 distinct CDR3 sequences, of which 20% to 25% were detected only once. Of the sample, about 15% falls within the top ten clones. The CDR3, from cysteine to phenylalanine, totals 15 residues. The read is trimmed to its CDR3 DNA, 45 bases read in frame from base 1. Ends trimmed: V by 8 bases, J by 5 bases; bases unmatched to a gene: 8. In the germline V gene, CDR1 corresponds to ENHRY and CDR2 to SYGVKD.

General conclusions and limits of the study: Some of the motif variants had been reported before in the synovial fluid and blood of reactive arthritis patients, a finding that suggests common disease-initiation mechanisms. The disease-linked clones were reported to be significantly enriched in matched synovial fluid samples from ankylosing spondylitis patients. A CD8+ phenotype was shown by the disease-linked clones, which were found at relatively low frequencies in peripheral blood. Blood from ankylosing spondylitis patients appeared to be characterized by a TCR beta motif made up of eight highly homologous amino acid variants.

Sequenced sample: blood, either unsorted or a sorted T cell fraction (not recorded which). This sequence uses TRBV10-3 and TRBJ2-1; 11 central bases correspond to TRBD2. The sequence came from a male donor with ankylosing spondylitis. This receptor carries the CDR3 CAISRTSGQDNEQFF. The DNA sequence is given as TGTGCCATCTCGCGGACTAGCGGGCAGGACAATGAGCAGTTCTTC.